This T cell receptor (beta chain) comes out of a study of OX40 agonist ivuxolimab in advanced cancers. Overall study: In this cohort, patients received ivuxolimab, an agonistic anti-OX40 (CD134) antibody. Study-wide results and limits: Clonal expansion by week 6 occurred in CD4+ and CD8+ blood T cells (at 0.1 to 3.0 mg/kg). Partly responding patients at 0.1-3.0 mg/kg showed some of the smallest clonal expansion.

Individuals having autoimmune disease history or systemic immunosuppression were not enrolled. About this clone itself: Antigen specificity is unknown.

Looked up from germline, CDR1 is MDHEN and CDR2 is SYDVKM. The CDR3 totals 11 residues. Trimming cost V 8 bases and J 8 bases, with 12 bases left between them. TCRdb's copy holds only in-frame clones and misses some; the assay was immunoSEQ multiplex PCR. The table includes tens of thousands of clones, 90% detected once. This receptor was taken from an adult with an advanced solid tumor such as melanoma, head and neck, liver or kidney cancer. Sequencing used CD4+ or CD8+ T cells sorted from blood, obtained in a trial of the OX40 agonist ivuxolimab. The rearrangement joins TRBV28 to TRBJ1-2; a weak D match, TRBD1 (5 bases). CDR3 nucleotides: TGTGCCAGCGAACGGGGGGTCGGCTACACCTTC. It specifies CASERGVGYTF.